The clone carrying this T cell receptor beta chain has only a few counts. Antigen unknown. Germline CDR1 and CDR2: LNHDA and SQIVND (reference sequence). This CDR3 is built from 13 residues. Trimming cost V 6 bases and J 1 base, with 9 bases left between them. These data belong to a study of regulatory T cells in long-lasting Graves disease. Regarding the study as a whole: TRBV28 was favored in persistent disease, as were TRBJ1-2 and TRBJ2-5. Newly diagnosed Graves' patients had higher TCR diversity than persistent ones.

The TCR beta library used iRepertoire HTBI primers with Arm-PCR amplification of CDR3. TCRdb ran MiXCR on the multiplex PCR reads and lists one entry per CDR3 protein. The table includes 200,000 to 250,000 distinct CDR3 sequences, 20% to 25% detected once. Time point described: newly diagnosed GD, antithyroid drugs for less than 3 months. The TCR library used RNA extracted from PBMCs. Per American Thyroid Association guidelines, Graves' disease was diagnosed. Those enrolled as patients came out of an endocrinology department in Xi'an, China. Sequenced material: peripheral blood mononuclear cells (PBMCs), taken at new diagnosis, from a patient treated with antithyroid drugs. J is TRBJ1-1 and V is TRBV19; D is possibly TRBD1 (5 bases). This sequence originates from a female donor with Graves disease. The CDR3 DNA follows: TGTGCCAGTAGGGCAGGGAAGAACACTGAAGCTTTCTTT. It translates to CASRAGKNTEAFF.